Each of the 25 T cell receptor beta chains below was sequenced from the same sample in a study of early T cells in non-severe SARS-CoV-2 infection. A single record per CDR3 protein comes from TCRdb applying MiXCR to the 5' RACE reads. In the table there are fewer than 60,000 distinct CDR3 sequences, roughly 10% of which are singletons. This specimen was whole blood, taken at baseline. These receptors all come from an adult who was a healthcare worker with PCR-confirmed SARS-CoV-2 infection or an uninfected control (not recorded which).

The chain is built from TRBV5-1 and TRBJ2-7; D may be TRBD2 (5 bases). The CDR3 has 12 residues. Per the germline V gene, CDR1 is SGHRS and CDR2 is YFSETQ. Trimming took off 0 bases at V and 7 bases at J, with 8 bases between the two ends. This CDR3 is CASSLGRGEQYF. The CDR3 nucleotides read TGCGCCAGCAGCTTGGGTAGAGGGGAGCAGTACTTC. Filled out from reference TRBV5-1 and TRBJ2-7, the complete variable domain reads KAGVTQTPRYLIKTRGQQVTLSCSPISGHRSVSWYQQTPGQGLQFLFEYFSETQRNKGNFPGRFSGRQFSNSRSEMNVSTLELGDSALYLCASSLGRGEQYFGPGTRLTVT.

In this sample, this clonotype turned up many times. V usage is TRBV7-9 and J usage is TRBJ2-1; 8 bases agree with TRBD1. The V gene end was trimmed by 5 bases and the J gene end by 2 bases; junction bases not matched to a gene: 5. CDR3 length: 15 residues. The germline V gene encodes CDR1 SEHNR and CDR2 FQNEAQ (reference sequence). The CDR3 here is CASSPTGVPYNEQFF. The CDR3 DNA follows: TGTGCCAGCAGCCCGACAGGGGTCCCCTACAATGAGCAGTTCTTC.

The V call is TRBV7-8, the J call TRBJ1-1; D may be TRBD1 (5 bases). Germline V gives CDR1 SGHVS, CDR2 FQNEAQ. V was trimmed by 3 bases and J by 5 bases, leaving 13 bases between them. The CDR3 is 14 residues long. The CDR3 protein is CASSFRQGYTEAFF. The CDR3 DNA is TGTGCCAGCAGCTTTCGGCAGGGCTATACTGAAGCTTTCTTT.

The V and J genes are TRBV7-9 and TRBJ2-1, with D possibly being TRBD2 (7 bases). CDR3 length: 15 residues. Per the germline V gene, CDR1 is SEHNR and CDR2 is FQNEAQ (reference sequence). V was clipped by 5 bases and J by 7 bases, with 18 bases between them. The CDR3 sequence: CASSPLWGGWNEQFF. CDR3 bases: TGTGCCAGCAGCCCCCTTTGGGGGGGCTGGAATGAGCAGTTCTTC.

This clonotype was seen at least ten times. The V gene is TRBV21-1, the J gene TRBJ2-4; whether TRBD2, the table's D call, matches the DNA was not checked. TRBV21-1 represents a pseudogene. There are 15 residues in the CDR3. CDR3 bases: TGTGCCAGCAGCATCCAGCGGGCGGCCAAAAACATTCAGTACTTC. This codes for CASSIQRAAKNIQYF.

In its sample, this clonotype was seen many times. This chain connects TRBV7-3 to TRBJ2-1; 10 positions agree with TRBD2. CDR3 length: 14 amino acids. Looked up from germline, CDR1 is SGHTA and CDR2 is FQGTGA. V lost 6 bases, J lost 9 bases, and 8 bases stayed unmatched. The CDR3 DNA sequence: TGTGCCAGCAGTCCCAGCGGGAGGGCCCTTGAGCAGTTCTTC. Translation: CASSPSGRALEQFF.

This clonotype has just a few counts. The chain uses TRBV11-2 and TRBJ1-1; D perhaps matches TRBD1 (5 bases). The CDR3 runs to 13 residues. The germline CDR1 and CDR2 sequences are SGHAT and FQNNGV. Trimming cost V 8 bases and J 11 bases, with 21 bases left between them. Here the CDR3 DNA reads TGTGCCAGCGGGTCCGAGACAGACCTGAAGGCTTTCTTT. Protein: CASGSETDLKAFF.

The chain recombines TRBV30 with TRBJ2-1, with D possibly matching TRBD1 (6 bases). CDR1 is GTSNPN and CDR2 is SVGIG in the germline V gene (reference sequence). Trimming left V 1 base short and J 9 bases short, with 13 bases between. The CDR3 has 13 residues. The CDR3 loop is CAWSDLGAAEQFF. CDR3 DNA: TGTGCCTGGAGTGATCTGGGGGCAGCTGAGCAGTTCTTC.

This clonotype has more than one count but fewer than ten. The gene calls are TRBV29-1 and TRBJ2-1; the match to TRBD2 covers 8 bases. This CDR3 is 13 amino acids long. Germline V gene lookup returns CDR1 SQVTM and CDR2 ANQGSEA. The junction had 6 bases not matched to a gene; V was cut back by 6 bases and J by 5 bases. Here the CDR3 DNA reads TGCAGCGTCGATGGTAGCGGGAACAATGAGCAGTTCTTC. Protein: CSVDGSGNNEQFF.

This clonotype was seen at least ten times. J is TRBJ2-1 and V is TRBV4-1; D call uncertain. CDR3 length: 14 residues. Germline CDR1 reads MGHRA; CDR2 reads YSYEKL. V lost 6 bases and J 0 bases, leaving 9 bases between the germline ends. The CDR3 here is CASSPIGSYNEQFF. The CDR3 DNA sequence: TGCGCCAGCAGTCCGATAGGCTCCTACAATGAGCAGTTCTTC.

There are a few counts of this clonotype. The rearrangement joins TRBV11-3 to TRBJ2-3; the match to TRBD2 covers 8 bases. J was trimmed by 5 bases and V by 2 bases; bases with no gene match: 6. Per germline, CDR1 SGHNT and CDR2 YENEEA. The length of the CDR3 is 15 residues. The CDR3 DNA reads TGTGCCAGCAGCTTACAGCGGGGGACGGAAGATACGCAGTATTTT. Protein: CASSLQRGTEDTQYF.

This clonotype was counted a few times. The rearrangement uses TRBV24-1 and TRBJ2-7; no clear D gene. This CDR3 region has 15 residues. Germline V CDR1 and CDR2: KGHDR, SFDVKD. V dropped 5 bases and J dropped 2 bases, with 15 bases sitting between them. CDR3 coding DNA: TGTGCCACCAGTGTGTTCCGCGGCGGAACCTACGAGCAGTACTTC. This gives the protein CATSVFRGGTYEQYF.

This clonotype was observed a handful of times. This rearrangement joins TRBV5-6 to TRBJ1-2; D remains unclear. Looked up from germline, CDR1 is SGHDT and CDR2 is YYEEEE. CDR3 length: 12 residues. Deletions cut 3 bases from V and 7 bases from J, with 10 bases between. The CDR3 sequence: CASSWRLSGYTF. Written as DNA, the CDR3 is TGTGCCAGCAGCTGGAGATTATCTGGCTACACCTTC.

This clonotype was recorded many times. The V call is TRBV2, the J call TRBJ1-3; TRBD1 is a possible D gene (5 bases). Per the germline V gene, CDR1 is SNHLY and CDR2 is FYNNEI. Deletions cut 7 bases from V and 2 bases from J, with 18 bases between. The CDR3 length is 16 residues. In DNA, the CDR3 is TGTGCCAGCAACAGAGGGGATGGGGTCGCTGGAAACACCATATATTTT. The encoded protein is CASNRGDGVAGNTIYF.

The gene calls are TRBV14 and TRBJ2-5, with a tentative D call TRBD1 (6 bases). Germline V CDR1 and CDR2: SGHDN, FVKESK. The CDR3 length is 14 residues. Trimming took 0 bases from V and 4 from J, leaving 9 bases between them. For the CDR3, the DNA is TGTGCCAGCAGCCAAGAGGGGACATTAGAGACCCAGTACTTC. Translated, it gives CASSQEGTLETQYF.

Only a few counts were recorded for this clonotype. The chain couples TRBV3-1 to TRBJ2-7; 8 bases are a match to TRBD1. The CDR3 spans 14 residues. CDR1 and CDR2 from the germline V gene are LGHDT and YNNKEL (reference sequence). V lost 4 bases, J lost 5 bases, and 7 bases stayed unmatched. The CDR3 spells CASSPPDRVNEQYF. In DNA form, the CDR3 reads TGTGCCAGCAGCCCTCCGGACAGGGTCAACGAGCAGTACTTC.

Ten or more counts support this clonotype. V usage is TRBV7-8 and J usage is TRBJ2-2; D is perhaps TRBD2 (6 bases). The CDR3 is 16 amino acids. The germline gives CDR1 SGHVS, CDR2 FQNEAQ. Trimming took off 3 bases at V and 3 bases at J, with 14 bases between the two ends. As DNA, the CDR3 is TGTGCCAGCAGCTTGCAGCCGGGAGACGACACCGGGGAGCTGTTTTTT. It specifies CASSLQPGDDTGELFF.

This clonotype has ten or more counts. The chain has TRBV5-1 and TRBJ2-5, with 7 bases fitting TRBD2. The CDR3 length is 13 residues. The junction had 6 bases not matched to a gene; V was cut back by 6 bases and J by 4 bases. CDR1 SGHRS and CDR2 YFSETQ come from the germline V gene. This chain's CDR3 is CASTSGAGETQYF. DNA for the CDR3: TGCGCCAGCACTAGCGGAGCGGGAGAGACCCAGTACTTC.

The chain recombines TRBV18 with TRBJ1-2; D might be TRBD1 (5 bases). The CDR3 sequence is 14 residues long. The germline V and J ends were trimmed by 6 bases and 6 bases, with 17 bases remaining between them. CDR1 KGHSH and CDR2 LQKENI come from the germline V gene. CDR3 residues: CASSQSGVKDGYTF. The CDR3, as DNA: TGTGCCAGCTCCCAGTCGGGGGTTAAGGATGGCTACACCTTC.

This clonotype was counted only a few times. The gene calls are TRBV11-2 and TRBJ2-4; D perhaps matches TRBD1 (6 bases). The germline V gene has CDR1 SGHAT and CDR2 FQNNGV. Trimming removed 5 bases from V and 10 bases from J, with 15 bases in between. The CDR3 consists of 13 residues. The CDR3 DNA reads as TGTGCCAGCAGCCCCGGTGGACAGAGTATTCAGTACTTC. Translating it yields CASSPGGQSIQYF.

The chain joins TRBV5-1 to TRBJ2-3, with D perhaps TRBD2 (5 bases). Trimming shortened V by 2 bases and J by 2 bases, and 12 bases separated the two germline ends. The germline CDR1 and CDR2 sequences are SGHRS and YFSETQ. This CDR3 spans 15 amino acids. CDR3 sequence (DNA): TGCGCCAGCAGCTTAACTACGGGAAACACAGATACGCAGTATTTT. This gives the protein CASSLTTGNTDTQYF.

There are many counts of this clonotype. The CDR3 region has the DNA TGTGCCAGCAGCTTACTACAGGGGGCTGGCGAGCAGTACTTC. Its protein product is CASSLLQGAGEQYF. The rearrangement joins TRBV11-2 to TRBJ2-7; TRBD1 agrees at 9 bases. Germline CDR1 and CDR2: SGHAT and FQNNGV. V shed 2 bases, J shed 6 bases, and the junction held 5 bases outside the gene matches. CDR3 size: 14 residues.

In this sample, this clonotype turned up a few times. V gene TRBV2 combines with J gene TRBJ2-7, with a weak D call TRBD1 (5 bases). V lost 8 bases and J lost 6, with 14 bases in between. The CDR3 length is 12 residues. The germline CDR1 and CDR2 sequences are SNHLY and FYNNEI. DNA of the CDR3: TGTGCCAGCGAATCAAATGGGGCCGAGCAGTACTTC. Translated, it gives CASESNGAEQYF.

This clonotype was observed a few times. This rearrangement joins TRBV5-1 to TRBJ1-2, with 7 bases aligning to TRBD1. The length of the CDR3 is 13 residues. Germline V CDR1 and CDR2: SGHRS, YFSETQ. V lost 2 bases and J lost 7; bases outside the gene matches: 5. The CDR3 protein is CASSFEGAPGYTF. CDR3 nucleotides: TGCGCCAGCAGCTTTGAGGGGGCGCCTGGCTACACCTTC.

This clonotype was observed at least ten times. The CDR3 is CASSLARHSGANVLTF. DNA of the CDR3: TGTGCCAGCAGCTTAGCTCGCCACTCTGGGGCCAACGTCCTGACTTTC. The rearrangement links TRBV11-2 to TRBJ2-6; D is unresolved. CDR3 length: 16 amino acids. CDR1 SGHAT and CDR2 FQNNGV come from the germline V gene. Between the trimmed V and J ends, which lost 1 base and 0 bases, there was a span of 7 bases. Supplemented by reference TRBV11-2 and TRBJ2-6, the full variable domain reads EAGVAQSPRYKIIEKRQSVAFWCNPISGHATLYWYQQILGQGPKLLIQFQNNGVVDDSQLPKDRFSAERLKGVDSTLKIQPAKLEDSAVYLCASSLARHSGANVLTFGAGSRLTVL.